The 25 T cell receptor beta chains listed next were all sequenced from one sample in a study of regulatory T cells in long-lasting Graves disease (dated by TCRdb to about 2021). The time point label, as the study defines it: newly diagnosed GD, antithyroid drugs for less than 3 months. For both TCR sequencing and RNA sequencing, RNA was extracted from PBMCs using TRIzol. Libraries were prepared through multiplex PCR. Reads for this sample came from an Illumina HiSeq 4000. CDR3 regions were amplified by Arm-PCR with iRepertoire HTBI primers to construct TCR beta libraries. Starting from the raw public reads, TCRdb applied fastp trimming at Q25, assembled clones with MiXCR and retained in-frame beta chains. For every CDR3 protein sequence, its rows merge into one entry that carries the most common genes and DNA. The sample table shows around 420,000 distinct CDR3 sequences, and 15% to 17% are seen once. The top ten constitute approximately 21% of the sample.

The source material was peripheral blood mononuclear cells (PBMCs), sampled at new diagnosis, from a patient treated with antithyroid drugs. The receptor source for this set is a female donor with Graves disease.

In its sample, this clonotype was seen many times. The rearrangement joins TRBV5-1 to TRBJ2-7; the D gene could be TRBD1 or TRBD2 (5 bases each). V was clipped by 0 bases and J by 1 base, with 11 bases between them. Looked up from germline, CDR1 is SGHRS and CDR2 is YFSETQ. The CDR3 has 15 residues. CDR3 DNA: TGCGCCAGCAGCTTGGGGGACCCGGGATCCTACGAGCAGTACTTC. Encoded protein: CASSLGDPGSYEQYF.

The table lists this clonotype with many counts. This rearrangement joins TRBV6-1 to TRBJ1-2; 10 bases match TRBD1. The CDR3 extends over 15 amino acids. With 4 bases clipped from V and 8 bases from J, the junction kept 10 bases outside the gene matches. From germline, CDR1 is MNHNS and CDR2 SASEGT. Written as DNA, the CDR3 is TGTGCCAGCAGTGGGAGCGACAGGGGGCCGAAGGGCTACACCTTC. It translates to CASSGSDRGPKGYTF.

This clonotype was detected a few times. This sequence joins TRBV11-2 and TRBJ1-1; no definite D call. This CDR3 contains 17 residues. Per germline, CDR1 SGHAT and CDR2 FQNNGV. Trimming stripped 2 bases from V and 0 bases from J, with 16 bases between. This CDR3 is CASSLIRFGRLNTEAFF. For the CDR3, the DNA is TGTGCCAGCAGCTTAATCCGGTTCGGACGGCTGAACACTGAAGCTTTCTTT.

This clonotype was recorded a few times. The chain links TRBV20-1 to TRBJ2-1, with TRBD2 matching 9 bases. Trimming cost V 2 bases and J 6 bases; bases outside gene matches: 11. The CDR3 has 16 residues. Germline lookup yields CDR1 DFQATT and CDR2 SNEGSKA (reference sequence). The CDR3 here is CSARSQRGEPVNEQFF. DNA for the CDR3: TGCAGTGCTAGATCGCAGCGGGGGGAGCCAGTCAATGAGCAGTTCTTC.

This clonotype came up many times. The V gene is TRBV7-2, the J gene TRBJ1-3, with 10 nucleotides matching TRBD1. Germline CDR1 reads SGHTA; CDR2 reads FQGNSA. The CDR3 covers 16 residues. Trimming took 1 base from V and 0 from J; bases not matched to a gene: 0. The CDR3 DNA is TGTGCCAGCAGCTTAGGGACAGGGGGCTCTGGAAACACCATATATTTT. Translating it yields CASSLGTGGSGNTIYF. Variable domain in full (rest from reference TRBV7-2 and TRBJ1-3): GAGVSQSPSNKVTEKGKDVELRCDPISGHTALYWYRQSLGQGLEFLIYFQGNSAPDKSGLPSDRFSAERTGGSVSTLTIQRTQQEDSAVYLCASSLGTGGSGNTIYFGEGSWLTVV.

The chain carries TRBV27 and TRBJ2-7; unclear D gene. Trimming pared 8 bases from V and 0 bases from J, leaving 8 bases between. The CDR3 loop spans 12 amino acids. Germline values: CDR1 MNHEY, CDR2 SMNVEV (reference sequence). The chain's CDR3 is CASYEHSYEQYF. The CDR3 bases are TGTGCCAGCTACGAACACTCCTACGAGCAGTACTTC.

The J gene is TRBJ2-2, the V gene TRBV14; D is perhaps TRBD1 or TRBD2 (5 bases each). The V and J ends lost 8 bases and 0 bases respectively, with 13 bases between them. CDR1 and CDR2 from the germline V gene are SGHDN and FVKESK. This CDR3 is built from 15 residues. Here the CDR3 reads CASGWGRTNTGELFF. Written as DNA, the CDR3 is TGTGCCAGCGGATGGGGACGGACGAACACCGGGGAGCTGTTTTTT.

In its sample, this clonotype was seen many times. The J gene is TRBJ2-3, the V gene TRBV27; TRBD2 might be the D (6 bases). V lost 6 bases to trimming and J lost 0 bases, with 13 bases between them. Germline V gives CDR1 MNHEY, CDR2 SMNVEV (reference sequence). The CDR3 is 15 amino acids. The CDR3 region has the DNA TGTGCCAGCAGGGAGACTAGTCGGAGCACAGATACGCAGTATTTT. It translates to CASRETSRSTDTQYF.

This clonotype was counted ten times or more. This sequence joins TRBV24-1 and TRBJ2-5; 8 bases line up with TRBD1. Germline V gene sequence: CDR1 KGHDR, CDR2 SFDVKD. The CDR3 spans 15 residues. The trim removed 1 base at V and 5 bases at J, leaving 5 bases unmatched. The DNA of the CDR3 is TGTGCCACCAGTGATTTTTCGACAGGGGATGAGACCCAGTACTTC. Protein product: CATSDFSTGDETQYF.

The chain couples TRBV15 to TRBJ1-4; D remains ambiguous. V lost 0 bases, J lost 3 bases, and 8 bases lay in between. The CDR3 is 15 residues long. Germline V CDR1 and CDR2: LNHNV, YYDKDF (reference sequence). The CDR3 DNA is TGTGCCACCAGCAGAGATGGAGGGTCTAATGAAAAACTGTTTTTT. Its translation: CATSRDGGSNEKLFF. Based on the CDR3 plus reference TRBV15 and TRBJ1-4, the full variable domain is DAMVIQNPRYQVTQFGKPVTLSCSQTLNHNVMYWYQQKSSQAPKLLFHYYDKDFNNEADTPDNFQSRRPNTSFCFLDIRSPGLGDTAMYLCATSRDGGSNEKLFFGSGTQLSVL.

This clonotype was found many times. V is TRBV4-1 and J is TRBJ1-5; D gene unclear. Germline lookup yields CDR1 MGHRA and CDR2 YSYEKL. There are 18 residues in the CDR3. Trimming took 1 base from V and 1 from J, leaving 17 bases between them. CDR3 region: CASSQVTGPLLSNQPQHF. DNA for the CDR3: TGCGCCAGCAGCCAAGTAACGGGTCCCCTGTTGAGCAATCAGCCCCAGCATTTT.

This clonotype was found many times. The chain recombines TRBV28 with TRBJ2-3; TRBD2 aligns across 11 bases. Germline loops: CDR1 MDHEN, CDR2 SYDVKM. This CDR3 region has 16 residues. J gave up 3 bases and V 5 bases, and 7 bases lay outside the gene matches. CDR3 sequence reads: CASSETSGRVTDTQYF. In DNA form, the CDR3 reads TGTGCCAGCAGTGAAACTAGCGGGAGAGTGACAGATACGCAGTATTTT. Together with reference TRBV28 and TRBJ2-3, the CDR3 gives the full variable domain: DVKVTQSSRYLVKRTGEKVFLECVQDMDHENMFWYRQDPGLGLRLIYFSYDVKMKEKGDIPEGYSVSREKKERFSLILESASTNQTSMYLCASSETSGRVTDTQYFGPGTRLTVL.

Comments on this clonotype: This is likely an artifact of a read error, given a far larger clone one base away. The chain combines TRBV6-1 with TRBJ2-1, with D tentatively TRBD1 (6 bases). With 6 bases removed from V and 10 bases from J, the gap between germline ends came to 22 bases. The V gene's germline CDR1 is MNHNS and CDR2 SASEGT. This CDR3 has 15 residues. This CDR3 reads CASSSPRDRRGEQFF. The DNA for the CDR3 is TGTGCCAGCAGCTCACCCAGAGACAGGCGTGGCGAGCAGTTCTTC.

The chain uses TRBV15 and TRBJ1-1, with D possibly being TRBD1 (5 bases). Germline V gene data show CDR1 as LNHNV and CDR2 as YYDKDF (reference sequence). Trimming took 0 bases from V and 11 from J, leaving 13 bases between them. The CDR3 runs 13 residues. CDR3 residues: CATSRETGRRAFF. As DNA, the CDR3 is TGTGCCACCAGCAGAGAAACAGGCCGAAGGGCTTTCTTT.

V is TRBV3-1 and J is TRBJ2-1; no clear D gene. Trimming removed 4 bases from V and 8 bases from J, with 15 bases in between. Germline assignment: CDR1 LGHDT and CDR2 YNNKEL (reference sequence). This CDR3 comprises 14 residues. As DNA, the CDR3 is TGTGCCAGCAGCCGGTCGACTCCTCGGGATGAGCAGTTCTTC. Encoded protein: CASSRSTPRDEQFF.

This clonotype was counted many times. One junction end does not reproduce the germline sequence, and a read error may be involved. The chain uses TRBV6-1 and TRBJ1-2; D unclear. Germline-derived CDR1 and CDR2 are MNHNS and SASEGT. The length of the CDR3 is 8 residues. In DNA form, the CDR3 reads TGTGCCAGCAGTGAGATAAATTTC. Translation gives CASSEINF.

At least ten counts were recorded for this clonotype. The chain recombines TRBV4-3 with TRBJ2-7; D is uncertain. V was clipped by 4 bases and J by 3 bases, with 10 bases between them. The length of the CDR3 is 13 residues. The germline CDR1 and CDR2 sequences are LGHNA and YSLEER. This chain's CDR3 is CASSRDLDYEQYF. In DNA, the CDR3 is TGCGCCAGCAGCCGCGACTTAGACTACGAGCAGTACTTC.

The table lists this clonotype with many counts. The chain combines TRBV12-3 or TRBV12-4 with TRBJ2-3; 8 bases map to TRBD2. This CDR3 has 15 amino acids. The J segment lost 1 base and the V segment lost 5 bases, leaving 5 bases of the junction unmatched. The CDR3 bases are TGTGCCAGCAGTACTCCGACTAGCGGCACAGATACGCAGTATTTT. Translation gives CASSTPTSGTDTQYF.

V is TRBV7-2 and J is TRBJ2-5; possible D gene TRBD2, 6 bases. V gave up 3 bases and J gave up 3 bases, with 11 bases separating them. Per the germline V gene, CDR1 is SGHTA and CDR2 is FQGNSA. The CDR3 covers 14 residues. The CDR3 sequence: CASSFGTLKETQYF. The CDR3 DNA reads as TGTGCCAGCAGCTTTGGGACTCTTAAAGAGACCCAGTACTTC.

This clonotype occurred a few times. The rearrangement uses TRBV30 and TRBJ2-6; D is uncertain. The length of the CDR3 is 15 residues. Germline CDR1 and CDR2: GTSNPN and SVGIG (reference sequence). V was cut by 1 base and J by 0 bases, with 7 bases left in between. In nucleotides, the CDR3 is TGTGCCTGGAGTGGGGTTCTCTCTGGGGCCAACGTCCTGACTTTC. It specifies CAWSGVLSGANVLTF.

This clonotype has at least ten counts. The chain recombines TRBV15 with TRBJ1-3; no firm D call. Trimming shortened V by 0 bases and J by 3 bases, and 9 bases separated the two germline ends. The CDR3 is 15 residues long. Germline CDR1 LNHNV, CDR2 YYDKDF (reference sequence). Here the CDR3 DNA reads TGTGCCACCAGCAGAGATAACAGATATGGAAACACCATATATTTT. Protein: CATSRDNRYGNTIYF. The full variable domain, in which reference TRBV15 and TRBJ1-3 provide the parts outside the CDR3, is DAMVIQNPRYQVTQFGKPVTLSCSQTLNHNVMYWYQQKSSQAPKLLFHYYDKDFNNEADTPDNFQSRRPNTSFCFLDIRSPGLGDTAMYLCATSRDNRYGNTIYFGEGSWLTVV.

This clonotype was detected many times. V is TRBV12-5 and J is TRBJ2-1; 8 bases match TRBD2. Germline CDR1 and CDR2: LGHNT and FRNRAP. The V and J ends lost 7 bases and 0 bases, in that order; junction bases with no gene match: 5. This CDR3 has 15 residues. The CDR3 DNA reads TGTGCTAGTGTCCCCGCGGGGGGCTCCTACAATGAGCAGTTCTTC. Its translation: CASVPAGGSYNEQFF. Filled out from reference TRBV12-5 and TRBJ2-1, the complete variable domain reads DARVTQTPRHKVTEMGQEVTMRCQPILGHNTVFWYRQTMMQGLELLAYFRNRAPLDDSGMPKDRFSAEMPDATLATLKIQPSEPRDSAVYFCASVPAGGSYNEQFFGPGTRLTVL.

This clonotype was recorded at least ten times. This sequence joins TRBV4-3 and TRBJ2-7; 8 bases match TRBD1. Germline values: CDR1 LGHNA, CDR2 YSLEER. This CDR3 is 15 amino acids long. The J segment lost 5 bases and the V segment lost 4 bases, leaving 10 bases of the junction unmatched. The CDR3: CASSPGGQGGDEQYF. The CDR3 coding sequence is TGCGCCAGCAGCCCGGGCGGACAGGGAGGCGACGAGCAGTACTTC.

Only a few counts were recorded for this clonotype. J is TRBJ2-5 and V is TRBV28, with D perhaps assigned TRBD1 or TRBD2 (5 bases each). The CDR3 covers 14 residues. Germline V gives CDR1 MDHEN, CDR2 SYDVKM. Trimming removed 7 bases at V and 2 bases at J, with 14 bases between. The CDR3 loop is CASIPGALQETQYF. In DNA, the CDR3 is TGTGCCAGCATCCCCGGGGCTCTTCAAGAGACCCAGTACTTC. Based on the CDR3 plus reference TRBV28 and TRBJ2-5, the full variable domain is DVKVTQSSRYLVKRTGEKVFLECVQDMDHENMFWYRQDPGLGLRLIYFSYDVKMKEKGDIPEGYSVSREKKERFSLILESASTNQTSMYLCASIPGALQETQYFGPGTRLLVL.

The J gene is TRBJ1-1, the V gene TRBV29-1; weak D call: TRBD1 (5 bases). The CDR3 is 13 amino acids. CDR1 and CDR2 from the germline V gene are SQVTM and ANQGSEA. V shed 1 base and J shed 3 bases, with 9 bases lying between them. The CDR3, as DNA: TGCAGCGTTGAAGGAGCAGGGTACACTGAAGCTTTCTTT. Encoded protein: CSVEGAGYTEAFF.